The following is a TCR beta chain sequence with its context. Its matching antigen is unknown. This record belongs to a study of T-cell memory formation after mild COVID-19. Study-wide findings and caveats: Pre-infection memory contained some responding clones, which suggested that cross-reactive memory had joined. Contracting CD4+ clones sat mainly in CM and EM; CD8+ in EMRA.

Germline V CDR1 and CDR2: SGHDT, YYEEEE. V trimming: 5 bases; J trimming: 5 bases; junction bases outside the gene matches: 7. The CDR3 length is 15 residues. Constant-segment primers served in 5'RACE that generated TCR alpha and TCR beta cDNA libraries bearing sample barcodes and UMIs. From the 5' RACE reads, TCRdb called clonotypes with MiXCR, one entry per CDR3 protein. This table has 190,000 or so distinct CDR3 sequences, about a fifth appearing once. The clonotype was recovered from an adult woman who had mild COVID-19 (a few samples of this study predate the infection). Cell type and time point are not known. Sequencing was carried out using PBMCs or a T cell subset sorted from them (not recorded which). The genes are TRBV5-6 and TRBJ2-3, with 11 nucleotides matching TRBD1. The CDR3 DNA reads as TGTGCCAGCAGTTCCTGGGACAGGGGGAAAGATACGCAGTATTTT. It yields the protein CASSSWDRGKDTQYF.